The subject of this entry is one T cell receptor beta chain. Its target is unknown. Regarding treatment: 10-day PBMC culture with coronavirus spike peptide pools or control peptides (ViraFEST assay). Cultured CD4+ T-cell DNA underwent Oncomine TCR Beta short-read sequencing. One entry per CDR3 protein results from TCRdb running MiXCR on the PCR reads. This sample yields about 20,000 distinct CDR3 sequences, of which roughly half are seen a single time; about 7% belongs to the top ten. The source of the sample is a study of vaccination and CD4 T cells after COVID-19. On the study more broadly: Comprising six males and four females, the convalescent participants counted two Hispanic individuals among them. At a median around 72 days (range 14 to 241) after dose two, post-vaccine samples were obtained. The peptides that stimulated the cells were overlapping spike peptides from SARS-CoV-2, HCoV-NL63, HCoV-OC43 and HCoV-229E.

Overall study findings and caveats: Convalescent patients studied were relatively few, and early post-infection timepoints were absent.

The sample taken for sequencing was CD4+ T cells from blood, cultured in vitro. The TCR comes from a human donor who had recovered from COVID-19.

Here the CDR3 DNA reads TGTGCCAGCAGCTCCGGGCCTCCGGGCCTTCAGTACTTC. It is translated as CASSSGPPGLQYF. The chain joins TRBV6-1 to TRBJ2-4; D ambiguous. Looked up from germline, CDR1 is MNHNS and CDR2 is SASEGT. V was pared by 6 bases and J by 11 bases, with 17 bases between. The CDR3 is 13 residues long.